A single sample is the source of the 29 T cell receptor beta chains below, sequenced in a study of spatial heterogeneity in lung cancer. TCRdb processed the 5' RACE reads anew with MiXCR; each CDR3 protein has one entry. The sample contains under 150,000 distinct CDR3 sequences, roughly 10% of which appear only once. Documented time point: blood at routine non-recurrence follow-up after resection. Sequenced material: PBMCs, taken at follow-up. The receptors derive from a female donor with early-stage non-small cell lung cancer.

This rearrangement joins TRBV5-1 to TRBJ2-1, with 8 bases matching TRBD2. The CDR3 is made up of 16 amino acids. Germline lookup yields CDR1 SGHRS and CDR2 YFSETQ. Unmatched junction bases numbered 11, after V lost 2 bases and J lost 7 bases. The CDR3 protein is CASSFSSGTGGNEQFF. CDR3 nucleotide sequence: TGCGCCAGCAGCTTCTCATCCGGGACGGGAGGGAATGAGCAGTTCTTC.

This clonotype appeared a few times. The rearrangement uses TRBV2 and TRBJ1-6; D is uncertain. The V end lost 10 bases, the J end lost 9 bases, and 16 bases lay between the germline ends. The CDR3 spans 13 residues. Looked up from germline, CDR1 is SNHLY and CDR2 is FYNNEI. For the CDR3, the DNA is TGTGCCACCAAGGGATCCGGTGGTTCACCCCTCCACTTT. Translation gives CATKGSGGSPLHF.

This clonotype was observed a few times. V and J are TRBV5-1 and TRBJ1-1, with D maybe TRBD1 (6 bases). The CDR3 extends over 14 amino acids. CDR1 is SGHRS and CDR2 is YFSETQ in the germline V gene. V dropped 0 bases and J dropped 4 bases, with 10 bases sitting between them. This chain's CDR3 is CASSLVTGLTEAFF. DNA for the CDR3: TGCGCCAGCAGCTTGGTTACAGGGCTCACTGAAGCTTTCTTT.

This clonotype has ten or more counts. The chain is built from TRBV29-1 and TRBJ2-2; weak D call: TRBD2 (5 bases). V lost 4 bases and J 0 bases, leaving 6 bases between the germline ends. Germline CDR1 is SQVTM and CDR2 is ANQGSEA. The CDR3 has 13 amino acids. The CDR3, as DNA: TGCAGCGTTGCCGGGACGAACACCGGGGAGCTGTTTTTT. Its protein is CSVAGTNTGELFF.

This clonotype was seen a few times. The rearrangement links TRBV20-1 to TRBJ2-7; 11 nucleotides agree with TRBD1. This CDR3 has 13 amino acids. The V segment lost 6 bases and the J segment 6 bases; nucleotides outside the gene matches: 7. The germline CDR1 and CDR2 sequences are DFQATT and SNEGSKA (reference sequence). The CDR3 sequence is CSADADRGREQYF. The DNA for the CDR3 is TGCAGTGCGGATGCGGACAGGGGGCGCGAGCAGTACTTC.

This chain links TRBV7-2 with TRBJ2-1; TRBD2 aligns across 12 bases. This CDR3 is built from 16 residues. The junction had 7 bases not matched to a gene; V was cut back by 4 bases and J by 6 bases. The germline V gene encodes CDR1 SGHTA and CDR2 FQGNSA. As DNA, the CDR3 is TGTGCCAGCAGCTCTTCTAGCGGGAGGGCCCCCAATGAGCAGTTCTTC. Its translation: CASSSSSGRAPNEQFF.

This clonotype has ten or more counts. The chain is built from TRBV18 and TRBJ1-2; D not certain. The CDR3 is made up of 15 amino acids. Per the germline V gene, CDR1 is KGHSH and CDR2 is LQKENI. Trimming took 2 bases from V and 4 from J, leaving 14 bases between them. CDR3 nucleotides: TGTGCCAGCTCACCAACACGGACGGATTTCTATGGCTACACCTTC. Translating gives CASSPTRTDFYGYTF. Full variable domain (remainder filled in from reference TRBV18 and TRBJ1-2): NAGVMQNPRHLVRRRGQEARLRCSPMKGHSHVYWYRQLPEEGLKFMVYLQKENIIDESGMPKERFSAEFPKEGPSILRIQQVVRGDSAAYFCASSPTRTDFYGYTFGSGTRLTVV.

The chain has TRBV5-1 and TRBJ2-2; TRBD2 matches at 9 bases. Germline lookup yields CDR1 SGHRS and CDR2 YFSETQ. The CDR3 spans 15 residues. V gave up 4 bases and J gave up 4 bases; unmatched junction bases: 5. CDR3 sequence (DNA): TGCGCCAGCAGCGAGACTAGCGGAGTCACCGGGGAGCTGTTTTTT. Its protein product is CASSETSGVTGELFF.

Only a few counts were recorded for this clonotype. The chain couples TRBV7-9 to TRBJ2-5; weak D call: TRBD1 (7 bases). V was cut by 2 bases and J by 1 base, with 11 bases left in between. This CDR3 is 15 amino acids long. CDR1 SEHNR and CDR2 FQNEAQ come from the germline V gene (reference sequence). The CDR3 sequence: CASSLSQGGQETQYF. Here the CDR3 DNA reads TGTGCCAGCAGCTTATCGCAGGGGGGCCAAGAGACCCAGTACTTC.

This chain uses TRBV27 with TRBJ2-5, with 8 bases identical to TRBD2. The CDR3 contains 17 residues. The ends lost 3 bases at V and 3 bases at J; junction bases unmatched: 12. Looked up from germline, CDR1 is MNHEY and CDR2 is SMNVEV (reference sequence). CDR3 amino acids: CASSLQTPGLGKETQYF. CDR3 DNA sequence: TGTGCCAGCAGTTTGCAAACTCCGGGACTAGGAAAAGAGACCCAGTACTTC.

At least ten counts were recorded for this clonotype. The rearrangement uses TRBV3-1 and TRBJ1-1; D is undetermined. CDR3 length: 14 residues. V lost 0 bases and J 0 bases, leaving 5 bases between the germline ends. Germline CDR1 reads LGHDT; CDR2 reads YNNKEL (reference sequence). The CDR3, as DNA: TGTGCCAGCAGCCAAGATCTCCTGAACACTGAAGCTTTCTTT. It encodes CASSQDLLNTEAFF. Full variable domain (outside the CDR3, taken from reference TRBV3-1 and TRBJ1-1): DTAVSQTPKYLVTQMGNDKSIKCEQNLGHDTMYWYKQDSKKFLKIMFSYNNKELIINETVPNRFSPKSPDKAHLNLHINSLELGDSAVYFCASSQDLLNTEAFFGQGTRLTVV.

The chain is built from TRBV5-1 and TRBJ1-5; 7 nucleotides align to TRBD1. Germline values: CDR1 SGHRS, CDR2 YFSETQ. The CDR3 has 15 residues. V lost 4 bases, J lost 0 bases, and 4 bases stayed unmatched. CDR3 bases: TGCGCCAGCAGCCCAACAGGGGTTAGCAATCAGCCCCAGCATTTT. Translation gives CASSPTGVSNQPQHF.

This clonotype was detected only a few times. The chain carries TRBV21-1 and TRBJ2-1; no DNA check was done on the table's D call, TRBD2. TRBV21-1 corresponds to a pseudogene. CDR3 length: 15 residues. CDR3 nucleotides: TGTGCCAGCAGCAAAATAGGGACTCGCTACAATGAGCAGTTCTTC. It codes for CASSKIGTRYNEQFF.

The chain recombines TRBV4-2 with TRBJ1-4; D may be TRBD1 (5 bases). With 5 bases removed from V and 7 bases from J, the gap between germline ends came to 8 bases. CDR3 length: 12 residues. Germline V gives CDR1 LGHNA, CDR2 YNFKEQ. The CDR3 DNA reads TGTGCCAGCAGCAATAGGGGTGAAAAACTGTTTTTT. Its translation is CASSNRGEKLFF.

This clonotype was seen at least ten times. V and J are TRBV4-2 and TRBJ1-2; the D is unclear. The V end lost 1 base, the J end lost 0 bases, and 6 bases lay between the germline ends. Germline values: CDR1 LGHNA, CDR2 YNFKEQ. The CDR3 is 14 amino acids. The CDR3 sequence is CASSQVGTNYGYTF. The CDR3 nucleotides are TGTGCCAGCAGCCAAGTCGGGACTAACTATGGCTACACCTTC.

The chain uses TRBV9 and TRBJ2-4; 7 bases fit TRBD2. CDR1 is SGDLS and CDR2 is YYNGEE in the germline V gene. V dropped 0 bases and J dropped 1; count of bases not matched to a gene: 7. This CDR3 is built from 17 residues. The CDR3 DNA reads TGTGCCAGCAGCGTAGAGGGGCGGGAGTTCGCCAAAAACATTCAGTACTTC. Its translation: CASSVEGREFAKNIQYF. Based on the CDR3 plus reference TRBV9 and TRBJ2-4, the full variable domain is DSGVTQTPKHLITATGQRVTLRCSPRSGDLSVYWYQQSLDQGLQFLIQYYNGEERAKGNILERFSAQQFPDLHSELNLSSLELGDSALYFCASSVEGREFAKNIQYFGAGTRLSVL.

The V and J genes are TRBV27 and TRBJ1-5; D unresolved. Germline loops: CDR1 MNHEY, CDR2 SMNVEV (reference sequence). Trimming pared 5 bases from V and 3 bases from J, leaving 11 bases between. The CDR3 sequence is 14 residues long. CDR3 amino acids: CASSGGLLNQPQHF. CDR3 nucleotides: TGTGCCAGCAGTGGAGGACTCCTCAATCAGCCCCAGCATTTT.

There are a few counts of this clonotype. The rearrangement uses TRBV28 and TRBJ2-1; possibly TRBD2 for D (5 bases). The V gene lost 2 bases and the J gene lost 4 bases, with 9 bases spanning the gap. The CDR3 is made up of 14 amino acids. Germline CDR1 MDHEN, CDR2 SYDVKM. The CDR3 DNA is TGTGCCAGCAGTTTAGTCGGGGTTTACAATGAGCAGTTCTTC. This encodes CASSLVGVYNEQFF.

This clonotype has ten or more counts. The chain's CDR3 is CASKPGAGETQYF. In DNA, the CDR3 is TGTGCCAGCAAACCGGGAGCGGGAGAGACCCAGTACTTC. This rearrangement joins TRBV11-2 to TRBJ2-5; TRBD2 might be the D (6 bases). Trimming pared 7 bases from V and 4 bases from J, leaving 13 bases between. CDR1 is SGHAT and CDR2 is FQNNGV in the germline V gene. The CDR3 covers 13 residues.

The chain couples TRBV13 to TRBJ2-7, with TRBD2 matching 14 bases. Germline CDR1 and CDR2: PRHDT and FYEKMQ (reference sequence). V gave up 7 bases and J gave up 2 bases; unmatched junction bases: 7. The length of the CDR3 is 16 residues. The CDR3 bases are TGTGCCAGCACAAGACTAGCGGGAGGGCGGACCTACGAGCAGTACTTC. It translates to CASTRLAGGRTYEQYF.

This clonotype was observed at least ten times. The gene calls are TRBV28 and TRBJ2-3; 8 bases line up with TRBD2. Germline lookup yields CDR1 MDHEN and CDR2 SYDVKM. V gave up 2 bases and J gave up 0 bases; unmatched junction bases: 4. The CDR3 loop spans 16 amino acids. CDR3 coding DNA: TGTGCCAGCAGTTTAACTAGCGGTACTAGCACAGATACGCAGTATTTT. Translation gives CASSLTSGTSTDTQYF.

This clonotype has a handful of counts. CDR3 amino acids: CASRRPGQRNTEAFF. CDR3 DNA: TGTGCCAGCAGACGCCCGGGACAGAGAAACACTGAAGCTTTCTTT. This sequence joins TRBV12-3 or TRBV12-4 and TRBJ1-1, with 7 bases fitting TRBD1. The J segment lost 2 bases and the V segment lost 6 bases, leaving 9 bases of the junction unmatched. The CDR3 runs to 15 residues.

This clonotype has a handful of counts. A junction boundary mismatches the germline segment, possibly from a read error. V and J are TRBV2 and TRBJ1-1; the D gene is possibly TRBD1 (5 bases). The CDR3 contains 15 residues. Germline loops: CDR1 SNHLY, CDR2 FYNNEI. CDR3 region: CASREDSRVGAEAFF. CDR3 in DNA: TGTGCCAGCAGAGAAGACAGTCGGGTGGGGGCTGAAGCTTTCTTT.

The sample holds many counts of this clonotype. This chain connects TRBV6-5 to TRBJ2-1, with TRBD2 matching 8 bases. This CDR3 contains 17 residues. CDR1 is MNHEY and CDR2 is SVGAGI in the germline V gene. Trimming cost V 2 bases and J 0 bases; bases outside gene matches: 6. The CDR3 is CASSYARSGSSYNEQFF. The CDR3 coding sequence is TGTGCCAGCAGTTACGCCCGGAGCGGGAGCTCCTACAATGAGCAGTTCTTC.

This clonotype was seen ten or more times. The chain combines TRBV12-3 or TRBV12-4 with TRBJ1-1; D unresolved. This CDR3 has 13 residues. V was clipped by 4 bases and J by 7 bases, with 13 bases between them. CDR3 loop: CASSSAIEGEAFF. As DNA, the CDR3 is TGTGCCAGCAGTTCCGCAATTGAGGGTGAAGCTTTCTTT.

The CDR3 loop reads CASGSTLDVLLSRAFF. CDR3 bases: TGTGCTAGTGGTTCGACCTTGGACGTTCTTCTCTCTCGGGCTTTCTTT. V usage is TRBV12-5 and J usage is TRBJ1-1, with D hard to call. The ends were cut back, 4 bases at V and 11 bases at J, with 26 bases in the middle. The CDR3 totals 16 residues. Germline V gene sequence: CDR1 LGHNT, CDR2 FRNRAP. The full variable domain, with the rest looked up from reference TRBV12-5 and TRBJ1-1, is DARVTQTPRHKVTEMGQEVTMRCQPILGHNTVFWYRQTMMQGLELLAYFRNRAPLDDSGMPKDRFSAEMPDATLATLKIQPSEPRDSAVYFCASGSTLDVLLSRAFFGQGTRLTVV.

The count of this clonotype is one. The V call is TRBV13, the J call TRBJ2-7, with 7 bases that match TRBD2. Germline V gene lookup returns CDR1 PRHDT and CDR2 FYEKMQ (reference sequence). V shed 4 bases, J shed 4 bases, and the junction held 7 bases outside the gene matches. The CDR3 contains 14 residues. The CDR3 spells CASSYGLGSYEQYF. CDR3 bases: TGTGCCAGCAGCTACGGACTAGGTTCGTACGAGCAGTACTTC.

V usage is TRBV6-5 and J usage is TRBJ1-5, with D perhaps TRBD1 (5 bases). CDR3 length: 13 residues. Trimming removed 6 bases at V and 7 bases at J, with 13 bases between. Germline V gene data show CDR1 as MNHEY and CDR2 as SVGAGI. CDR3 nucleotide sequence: TGTGCCAGCAGACAGGAGTTAGGACAGCCCCAGCATTTT. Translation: CASRQELGQPQHF.

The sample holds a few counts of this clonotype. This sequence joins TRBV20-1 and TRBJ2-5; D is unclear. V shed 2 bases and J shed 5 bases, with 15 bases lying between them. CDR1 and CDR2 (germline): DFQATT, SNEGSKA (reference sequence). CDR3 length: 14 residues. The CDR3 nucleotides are TGCAGTGCTAGATCGTGGGAAGGTTTGGAGACCCAGTACTTC. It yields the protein CSARSWEGLETQYF.